These 26 T cell receptor beta chains originate from one sample sequenced in a study of shared clonotypes between healthy human individuals. Generated by immunoSEQ multiplex PCR, the TCRdb table keeps only in-frame clones and is missing some. The sample yields approximately 940,000 clones, approximately 76% seen once. The source material was memory CD4+ T cells sorted from blood. Subset indicated: CD45RA-negative fraction. The receptors stem from a young man in good health.

This clone was detected only a few times. The chain carries TRBV2 and TRBJ1-6; D not certain. Germline assignment: CDR1 SNHLY and CDR2 FYNNEI. V lost 1 base, J lost 9 bases, and 10 bases lay in between. There are 14 residues in the CDR3. This chain's CDR3 is CASSEVRVGSPLHF. CDR3 DNA sequence: TGTGCCAGCAGTGAAGTGAGGGTGGGTTCACCCCTCCACTTT.

This clone was recorded only once. The V gene is TRBV28, the J gene TRBJ1-4, with D unresolved. The CDR3 contains 13 residues. V was shortened by 5 bases and J by 10 bases, with 14 bases between the two germline ends. Germline CDR1 reads MDHEN; CDR2 reads SYDVKM. CDR3 loop: CASSQPKEGKLFF. The CDR3 DNA reads as TGTGCCAGCAGTCAACCCAAAGAGGGAAAACTGTTTTTT.

The table lists this clone with a few counts. This rearrangement joins TRBV5-4 to TRBJ1-2; D not certain. Germline V gene data show CDR1 as SGHNT and CDR2 as YYREEE (reference sequence). The CDR3 spans 14 residues. Trimming left V 2 bases short and J 4 bases short, with 12 bases between. The CDR3 is CASSFWEFSYGYTF. The CDR3 bases are TGTGCCAGCAGCTTTTGGGAGTTTTCCTATGGCTACACCTTC.

The V and J genes are TRBV5-6 and TRBJ1-2; D gene uncertain. There are 17 residues in the CDR3. Trimming pared 0 bases from V and 3 bases from J, leaving 18 bases between. Germline V CDR1 and CDR2: SGHDT, YYEEEE. The CDR3 spells CASSLAVGSKNYYGYTF. The CDR3 DNA is TGTGCCAGCAGCTTGGCCGTCGGCAGCAAGAACTACTATGGCTACACCTTC.

The chain employs TRBV5-1 and TRBJ2-5; 7 nucleotides line up with TRBD2. Germline V gene sequence: CDR1 SGHRS, CDR2 YFSETQ. The CDR3 contains 14 residues. V lost 4 bases, J lost 5 bases, and 8 bases stayed unmatched. In DNA form, the CDR3 reads TGCGCCAGCAGCCCCGGGGGGTCCGGGGAGACCCAGTACTTC. This gives the protein CASSPGGSGETQYF.

The chain joins TRBV28 to TRBJ2-5, with D hard to call. V shed 1 base and J shed 7 bases, with 4 bases lying between them. Germline V lookup: CDR1 MDHEN, CDR2 SYDVKM. The CDR3 runs 11 residues. The CDR3 DNA follows: TGTGCCAGCAGTTTATTGGGGACCCAGTACTTC. This encodes CASSLLGTQYF. The full variable domain, its missing parts supplied by reference TRBV28 and TRBJ2-5, is DVKVTQSSRYLVKRTGEKVFLECVQDMDHENMFWYRQDPGLGLRLIYFSYDVKMKEKGDIPEGYSVSREKKERFSLILESASTNQTSMYLCASSLLGTQYFGPGTRLLVL.

This chain connects TRBV5-1 to TRBJ2-5; D is perhaps TRBD2 (6 bases). Germline CDR1 and CDR2: SGHRS and YFSETQ. The V gene lost 7 bases and the J gene lost 5 bases, with 12 bases spanning the gap. The CDR3 has 12 residues. In DNA, the CDR3 is TGCGCCAGCTCTGTCGGAGGGGAGACCCAGTACTTC. Its protein is CASSVGGETQYF.

V and J are TRBV18 and TRBJ2-2; 7 bases align to TRBD2. V lost 6 bases and J lost 3; bases outside the gene matches: 4. The CDR3 has 14 amino acids. Germline V gene sequence: CDR1 KGHSH, CDR2 LQKENI. As DNA, the CDR3 is TGTGCCAGCTCCCAGCTAGCGGACACCGGGGAGCTGTTTTTT. It yields the protein CASSQLADTGELFF.

V and J are TRBV10-2 and TRBJ2-5; 9 bases fit TRBD2. Looked up from germline, CDR1 is WSHSY and CDR2 is SAAADI. The CDR3 extends over 16 amino acids. With V trimmed by 0 bases and J by 5 bases, 7 bases remained unmatched. CDR3 loop: CASSESVAGARETQYF. The CDR3 DNA sequence: TGCGCCAGCAGTGAGTCGGTAGCGGGAGCAAGGGAGACCCAGTACTTC.

The rearrangement links TRBV7-2 to TRBJ1-6, with 10 bases that match TRBD1. The CDR3 runs to 14 residues. V was clipped by 3 bases and J by 11 bases; unmatched bases: 4. Germline CDR1 and CDR2: SGHTA and FQGNSA. CDR3 amino acids: CASSLDRGLPPLHF. The DNA of the CDR3 is TGTGCCAGCAGCTTGGACAGGGGGTTACCACCCCTCCACTTT.

Remarks on this clone: This CDR3 is also generated by other DNA sequences in the sample. This chain joins TRBV30 and TRBJ1-3; no firm D call. V dropped 0 bases and J dropped 2 bases, with 5 bases sitting between them. Germline V CDR1 and CDR2: GTSNPN, SVGIG (reference sequence). This CDR3 is built from 13 residues. The CDR3 protein is CAWSVQTGNTIYF. CDR3 nucleotides: TGTGCCTGGAGTGTCCAAACTGGAAACACCATATATTTT.

For this clone: Different DNA sequences within this sample yield the same CDR3. The chain is built from TRBV5-5 and TRBJ1-1; no clear D gene. The V gene lost 5 bases and the J gene lost 1 base, with 9 bases spanning the gap. Germline assignment: CDR1 SGHKS and CDR2 YYEKEE (reference sequence). The CDR3 is 13 amino acids. CDR3 protein: CASSFTANTEAFF. CDR3 in DNA: TGTGCCAGCAGTTTCACAGCGAACACTGAAGCTTTCTTT.

The J gene is TRBJ1-2, the V gene TRBV18; TRBD1 agrees at 11 bases. The V gene end was trimmed by 2 bases and the J gene end by 5 bases; junction bases not matched to a gene: 4. The germline V gene encodes CDR1 KGHSH and CDR2 LQKENI. The CDR3 contains 15 residues. CDR3 loop: CASSPTGQGEYGYTF. The CDR3 nucleotides are TGTGCCAGCTCACCAACGGGACAGGGGGAATATGGCTACACCTTC.

CDR3 DNA sequence: TGTGCCTGGAGTAGCGGGGGTGCCTACGAGCAGTACTTC. Its protein product is CAWSSGGAYEQYF. The chain couples TRBV30 to TRBJ2-7; 8 nucleotides line up with TRBD2. The CDR3 runs to 13 residues. The J segment lost 2 bases and the V segment lost 2 bases, leaving 2 bases of the junction unmatched. Germline assignment: CDR1 GTSNPN and CDR2 SVGIG (reference sequence).

This chain uses TRBV25-1 with TRBJ1-6; D possibly corresponds to TRBD1 (6 bases). Germline CDR1 is MGHDK and CDR2 is SYGVNS. V lost 5 bases and J lost 7, with 18 bases in between. CDR3 size: 16 residues. The CDR3, as DNA: TGTGCCAGCAGTCCCAAGACAGGTTTGCCGAATTCACCCCTCCACTTT. This encodes CASSPKTGLPNSPLHF. Full variable domain (remainder filled in from reference TRBV25-1 and TRBJ1-6): EADIYQTPRYLVIGTGKKITLECSQTMGHDKMYWYQQDPGMELHLIHYSYGVNSTEKGDLSSESTVSRIRTEHFPLTLESARPSHTSQYLCASSPKTGLPNSPLHFGNGTRLTVT.

This chain joins TRBV28 and TRBJ2-7; D not certain. The V end was cut by 2 bases, the J end by 3 bases, with 11 bases between. This CDR3 region has 14 residues. CDR1 is MDHEN, CDR2 SYDVKM, per germline. The CDR3 DNA reads as TGTGCCAGCAGTTTAGTGCACGTGTTCTACGAGCAGTACTTC. This codes for CASSLVHVFYEQYF.

The V and J genes are TRBV7-2 and TRBJ2-7; TRBD2 agrees at 8 bases. With 5 bases clipped from V and 7 bases from J, the junction kept 13 bases outside the gene matches. This CDR3 has 15 amino acids. The V gene's germline CDR1 is SGHTA and CDR2 FQGNSA. The CDR3 is CASSPPGAGAMEQYF. CDR3 DNA: TGTGCCAGCAGCCCTCCAGGAGCGGGAGCCATGGAGCAGTACTTC.

The chain is built from TRBV5-5 and TRBJ1-4, with TRBD1 identical over 8 bases. Germline lookup yields CDR1 SGHKS and CDR2 YYEKEE (reference sequence). The V and J ends lost 4 bases and 7 bases, in that order; junction bases with no gene match: 9. This CDR3 region has 15 residues. The CDR3 sequence is CASSPSPTGVEKLFF. Here the CDR3 DNA reads TGTGCCAGCAGCCCAAGCCCGACAGGGGTTGAAAAACTGTTTTTT.

The chain recombines TRBV27 with TRBJ2-1, with no clear D. V was trimmed by 5 bases and J by 3 bases, leaving 14 bases between them. The CDR3 runs to 15 residues. Germline assignment: CDR1 MNHEY and CDR2 SMNVEV (reference sequence). The CDR3 DNA follows: TGTGCCAGCAGTCCCTTCGGCACGGGCTACAATGAGCAGTTCTTC. Translated, it gives CASSPFGTGYNEQFF.

The chain combines TRBV15 with TRBJ2-3; TRBD2 aligns across 8 bases. Germline loops: CDR1 LNHNV, CDR2 YYDKDF (reference sequence). J gave up 5 bases and V 0 bases, and 4 bases lay outside the gene matches. This CDR3 has 15 amino acids. CDR3 in DNA: TGTGCCACCAGCAGAGATTCCCTAGCGGGAGATACGCAGTATTTT. Encoded protein: CATSRDSLAGDTQYF.

The rearrangement links TRBV5-1 to TRBJ2-7; no definite D call. CDR1 and CDR2 (germline): SGHRS, YFSETQ. The CDR3 runs to 12 residues. Trimming took off 0 bases at V and 7 bases at J, with 8 bases between the two ends. The CDR3 here is CASSLDTWEQYF. For the CDR3, the DNA is TGCGCCAGCAGCTTGGATACCTGGGAGCAGTACTTC.

The chain combines TRBV18 with TRBJ1-6; D is unclear. Germline CDR1 and CDR2: KGHSH and LQKENI. CDR3 length: 17 residues. V was clipped by 2 bases and J by 4 bases, with 15 bases between them. The CDR3 DNA follows: TGTGCCAGCTCACCATCCCGGGGAGGGCCTTATAATTCACCCCTCCACTTT. Translating gives CASSPSRGGPYNSPLHF.

The chain combines TRBV11-2 with TRBJ2-2; 8 bases are shared with TRBD1. J lost 3 bases, V lost 4 bases, and 1 base had no gene match. The CDR3 has 14 amino acids. Germline-derived CDR1 and CDR2 are SGHAT and FQNNGV. DNA for the CDR3: TGTGCCAGCAGCTGGGACAGGTACACCGGGGAGCTGTTTTTT. Protein: CASSWDRYTGELFF. The full variable domain, rest sourced from reference TRBV11-2 and TRBJ2-2, is EAGVAQSPRYKIIEKRQSVAFWCNPISGHATLYWYQQILGQGPKLLIQFQNNGVVDDSQLPKDRFSAERLKGVDSTLKIQPAKLEDSAVYLCASSWDRYTGELFFGEGSRLTVL.

V gene TRBV15 combines with J gene TRBJ2-5, with 7 positions matching TRBD2. The CDR3 runs to 14 residues. The germline V gene has CDR1 LNHNV and CDR2 YYDKDF (reference sequence). Trimming at V came to 8 bases and at J to 2 bases, leaving 8 bases not matched to a gene. DNA of the CDR3: TGTGCCACCGGGCCAGGGACTACACAAGAGACCCAGTACTTC. Protein sequence: CATGPGTTQETQYF.

The V and J genes are TRBV7-2 and TRBJ1-2; D may be TRBD1 (5 bases). The CDR3 sequence is 15 residues long. Germline CDR1 is SGHTA and CDR2 is FQGNSA. The ends were cut back, 0 bases at V and 5 bases at J, with 13 bases in the middle. The CDR3 loop reads CASSLAQTGFYGYTF. The CDR3 DNA sequence: TGTGCCAGCAGCTTAGCGCAAACAGGCTTTTATGGCTACACCTTC.

The V and J genes are TRBV2 and TRBJ1-2; 9 bases agree with TRBD1. The CDR3 runs 14 residues. The germline V gene encodes CDR1 SNHLY and CDR2 FYNNEI. V lost 4 bases to trimming and J lost 4 bases; unmatched junction nucleotides: 4. CDR3 DNA sequence: TGTGCCAGCAGTGGACAGGGGGGGATCTATGGCTACACCTTC. Protein sequence: CASSGQGGIYGYTF.